This paragraph reports one T cell receptor (beta chain). Its matching antigen is unknown. These data come from a study of cytomegalovirus exposure and HLA in healthy donors. 60 Vbeta and 13 Jbeta primers were used in PCR. The table came from immunoSEQ multiplex PCR; TCRdb's copy has only in-frame clones and leaves some out. The sample has 120,000 to 150,000 clones, roughly four fifths seen once. The CDR3 spans 16 residues. The germline V gene has CDR1 MNHEY and CDR2 SVGAGI. The trim removed 0 bases at V and 3 bases at J, leaving 7 bases unmatched. Study-wide results and caveats: In a later analysis, TCR association rates varied by HLA locus: DRB1 most, HLA-C fewest. It was confirmed in vitro that a few of the CMV-associated chains were specific for CMV antigens.

What was sequenced was PBMCs. The chain employs TRBV6-5 and TRBJ2-7; the match to TRBD1 covers 8 bases. The clonotype comes from a man aged 25-40 years in good health and CMV-seropositive. This CDR3 reads CASSYSTGQVNYEQYF. The DNA of the CDR3 is TGTGCCAGCAGTTACTCGACGGGACAGGTTAACTACGAGCAGTACTTC.